The 18 T cell receptor beta chains reported below all come from one sample, sequenced in a study of Graves' ophthalmopathy and Graves' hyperthyroidism. The study amplified TCR beta CDR3 regions using RNA transcripts. Second-round multiplex PCR came after a first-round RT-PCR that employed HTBI primers. MiXCR was run by TCRdb on the multiplex PCR reads, yielding one entry per CDR3 protein. The sample yields roughly 420,000 distinct CDR3 sequences, under 25% seen once. Source material: peripheral blood. These receptors all come from a woman aged 18-30 years with stable Graves' hyperthyroidism.

This chain connects TRBV18 to TRBJ1-3; 7 bases fit TRBD1. The germline CDR1 and CDR2 sequences are KGHSH and LQKENI. This CDR3 comprises 16 residues. Trimming took 3 bases from V and 3 from J; bases not matched to a gene: 8. The DNA of the CDR3 is TGTGCCAGCTCACCTCCGACAGGGCGTTATGGAAACACCATATATTTT. Translation gives CASSPPTGRYGNTIYF.

This clonotype was seen repeatedly, ten times or more. The genes are TRBV20-1 and TRBJ2-5; 10 nucleotides match TRBD2. Germline CDR1 reads DFQATT; CDR2 reads SNEGSKA (reference sequence). With V trimmed by 2 bases and J by 8 bases, 2 bases remained unmatched. The CDR3 covers 12 residues. CDR3 nucleotides: TGCAGTGCTAGACTAGCGGGAGCCACCCAGTACTTC. As protein: CSARLAGATQYF.

This clonotype was detected many times. The chain recombines TRBV5-6 with TRBJ1-6; possibly TRBD1 for D (5 bases). Trimming cost V 0 bases and J 8 bases, with 9 bases left between them. This CDR3 has 14 amino acids. Germline V gene data show CDR1 as SGHDT and CDR2 as YYEEEE. CDR3: CASSLEQDYSPLHF. The CDR3 bases are TGTGCCAGCAGCTTGGAACAGGATTATTCACCCCTCCACTTT. The complete variable domain, with remaining parts taken from reference TRBV5-6 and TRBJ1-6, reads DAGVTQSPTHLIKTRGQQVTLRCSPKSGHDTVSWYQQALGQGPQFIFQYYEEEERQRGNFPDRFSGHQFPNYSSELNVNALLLGDSALYLCASSLEQDYSPLHFGNGTRLTVT.

In its sample, this clonotype was seen many times. This chain links TRBV28 with TRBJ2-7; possible D gene TRBD1, 6 bases. Germline V gene sequence: CDR1 MDHEN, CDR2 SYDVKM. The CDR3 is 13 residues long. The V end lost 2 bases, the J end lost 5 bases, and 10 bases lay between the germline ends. CDR3 DNA sequence: TGTGCCAGCAGTTTAGGGGACACAAACGAGCAGTACTTC. As protein: CASSLGDTNEQYF.

This chain joins TRBV7-2 and TRBJ2-2, with unresolved D. Trimming took 2 bases from V and 8 from J, leaving 6 bases between them. Germline V gene lookup returns CDR1 SGHTA and CDR2 FQGNSA. The CDR3 is made up of 12 amino acids. The CDR3 sequence: CASSLHGGELFF. DNA for the CDR3: TGTGCCAGCAGCTTACACGGAGGGGAGCTGTTTTTT.

The CDR3 DNA reads as TGTGCCAGTAACCCGCGGGGGCCTTCAGGGACCCAGTACTTC. Translating gives CASNPRGPSGTQYF. This chain links TRBV19 with TRBJ2-5, with a tentative D call TRBD2 (7 bases). V was trimmed by 7 bases and J by 7 bases, leaving 19 bases between them. Germline lookup yields CDR1 LNHDA and CDR2 SQIVND (reference sequence). CDR3 length: 14 amino acids.

This clonotype was found many times. At one boundary the junction diverges from the germline segment, which might be a read error. J is TRBJ2-7 and V is TRBV19; TRBD2 matches at 7 bases. Per germline, CDR1 LNHDA and CDR2 SQIVND (reference sequence). CDR3 size: 17 residues. In DNA, the CDR3 is TGTGCCAGTAGTGTAGAGTTTCCGAGGACTAGAGGGTACGAGCAGTACTTC. Its translation: CASSVEFPRTRGYEQYF.

The V and J genes are TRBV12-3 or TRBV12-4 and TRBJ2-7, with 11 bases identical to TRBD1. V lost 5 bases to trimming and J lost 5 bases; unmatched junction nucleotides: 8. The CDR3 has 15 amino acids. This chain's CDR3 is CASSGTGTGGDEQYF. As DNA, the CDR3 is TGTGCCAGCAGTGGTACCGGGACAGGGGGGGACGAGCAGTACTTC.

This clonotype was found many times. The chain links TRBV9 to TRBJ2-5, with 7 bases aligning to TRBD2. CDR1 SGDLS and CDR2 YYNGEE come from the germline V gene. The CDR3 sequence is 14 residues long. V dropped 4 bases and J dropped 1; count of bases not matched to a gene: 4. The CDR3 is CASSTGTTQETQYF. The CDR3 DNA reads TGTGCCAGCAGCACCGGGACTACCCAAGAGACCCAGTACTTC.

This clonotype was seen many times. This chain connects TRBV7-9 to TRBJ2-7; D may match TRBD1 or TRBD2 (5 bases each). Germline V CDR1 and CDR2: SEHNR, FQNEAQ (reference sequence). Trimming took 2 bases from V and 6 from J, leaving 8 bases between them. The CDR3 length is 12 residues. In DNA form, the CDR3 reads TGTGCCAGCAGCTTATCCGGGGCCGAGCAGTACTTC. It specifies CASSLSGAEQYF. The variable domain in full, completed from reference TRBV7-9 and TRBJ2-7, reads DTGVSQNPRHKITKRGQNVTFRCDPISEHNRLYWYRQTLGQGPEFLTYFQNEAQLEKSRLLSDRFSAERPKGSFSTLEIQRTEQGDSAMYLCASSLSGAEQYFGPGTRLTVT.

In its sample, this clonotype was seen many times. The chain combines TRBV2 with TRBJ1-1; D uncertain. The germline V gene has CDR1 SNHLY and CDR2 FYNNEI. The ends were cut back, 7 bases at V and 1 base at J, with 10 bases in the middle. The CDR3 sequence is 13 residues long. CDR3 protein: CASIPDTNTEAFF. As DNA, the CDR3 is TGTGCCAGCATCCCAGACACGAACACTGAAGCTTTCTTT.

This clonotype was detected only a few times. The chain recombines TRBV6-2 or TRBV6-3 with TRBJ1-5; D is ambiguous. Germline CDR1 is MNHEY and CDR2 is SVGEGT. The CDR3 has 15 amino acids. V lost 2 bases to trimming and J lost 4 bases, with 12 bases between them. CDR3 nucleotides: TGTGCCAGCAGTTACGTCTGGGTGGGTAATCAGCCCCAGCATTTT. It translates to CASSYVWVGNQPQHF.

This clonotype was found a few times. This chain's CDR3 is CASSPQGRVGTEAFF. The DNA of the CDR3 is TGTGCCAGCAGCCCCCAAGGTAGGGTAGGCACTGAAGCTTTCTTT. This rearrangement joins TRBV9 to TRBJ1-1; no definite D call. The CDR3 length is 15 residues. Germline V gene data show CDR1 as SGDLS and CDR2 as YYNGEE. V was pared by 4 bases and J by 4 bases, with 17 bases between. Full variable domain (missing parts from reference TRBV9 and TRBJ1-1): DSGVTQTPKHLITATGQRVTLRCSPRSGDLSVYWYQQSLDQGLQFLIQYYNGEERAKGNILERFSAQQFPDLHSELNLSSLELGDSALYFCASSPQGRVGTEAFFGQGTRLTVV.

This clonotype was observed many times. V and J are TRBV6-2 or TRBV6-3 and TRBJ1-5; 8 nucleotides agree with TRBD1. Per germline, CDR1 MNHEY and CDR2 SVGEGT. This CDR3 region has 15 residues. Unmatched junction bases numbered 8, after V lost 8 bases and J lost 2 bases. The CDR3 spells CASSPGQGGNQPQHF. The CDR3, as DNA: TGTGCCAGCTCGCCAGGACAGGGAGGCAATCAGCCCCAGCATTTT.

This clonotype was counted between two and nine times. The chain carries TRBV12-3 or TRBV12-4 and TRBJ1-1; TRBD1 aligns across 8 bases. Trimming cost V 5 bases and J 1 base; bases outside gene matches: 9. The CDR3 totals 16 residues. Here the CDR3 DNA reads TGTGCCAGCAGTAGTCCCGGGACAGGTTCGAACACTGAAGCTTTCTTT. Amino acids: CASSSPGTGSNTEAFF.

This clonotype has only a few counts. V is TRBV6-1 and J is TRBJ2-2, with 8 nucleotides matching TRBD1. This CDR3 is 15 amino acids long. The J segment lost 5 bases and the V segment lost 7 bases, leaving 9 bases of the junction unmatched. Looked up from germline, CDR1 is MNHNS and CDR2 is SASEGT. The CDR3 DNA reads TGTGCCAGCAACCCCGGACAGGGTGAAACCGGGGAGCTGTTTTTT. Translation gives CASNPGQGETGELFF.

This clonotype was observed at least ten times. The chain is built from TRBV15 and TRBJ2-7, with D maybe TRBD1 (5 bases). Germline V lookup: CDR1 LNHNV, CDR2 YYDKDF (reference sequence). The CDR3 has 11 amino acids. V lost 6 bases and J 6 bases, leaving 9 bases between the germline ends. The DNA of the CDR3 is TGTGCCACCAGGCAGGGCGGCGAGCAGTACTTC. Protein product: CATRQGGEQYF.

The chain is built from TRBV20-1 and TRBJ2-5, with D possibly matching TRBD2 (6 bases). In germline, CDR1 is DFQATT, CDR2 SNEGSKA (reference sequence). This CDR3 region has 13 residues. V gave up 5 bases and J gave up 4 bases, with 14 bases separating them. This CDR3 is CSAAGQASETQYF. The CDR3 DNA sequence: TGCAGTGCTGCGGGGCAAGCGTCAGAGACCCAGTACTTC.